These T cell receptor beta chains were read from a single sample in a study of blood T cell repertoires in COVID-19. The method was immunoSEQ multiplex PCR; TCRdb's version includes in-frame clones alone and lacks a portion of them. The profile covers about 210,000 clones, with 84% appearing a single time and around 7.3% taken by the ten largest. The sample comprised peripheral blood. The receptors come from a woman in her forties or fifties with active or convalescent COVID-19. Both conserved end residues are part of each CDR3. A D gene is named only where the DNA matches it firmly.

j_call v_call d_call cdr3_aa
TRBJ1-6 TRBV11-2 TRBD1 CASSSGQGAISPLHF
TRBJ1-5 TRBV28 TRBD1 CASSLPGETPGQGFWNQPQHF
TRBJ2-3 TRBV18 TRBD2 CASYPSGGADTQYF
TRBJ1-1 TRBV28 . CASRVDRPNTEAFF
TRBJ2-5 TRBV7-2 . CASSSPIFGLEETQYF
TRBJ2-1 TRBV5-8 . CASSLGRLDEQFF
TRBJ1-6 TRBV19 . CASTPPGVQRSPLHF
TRBJ1-6 TRBV3-1/TRBV3-2 TRBD1 CASSQGGTDNSPLHF
TRBJ1-3 TRBV6-1 TRBD1 CASSVLQGADGNTIYF
TRBJ1-1 TRBV4-1 . CASSPTGSTEAFF
TRBJ1-1 TRBV19 TRBD1 CASSILGTVNTEAFF
TRBJ2-2 TRBV5-1 TRBD2 CASSLMASGNTGELFF
TRBJ2-5 TRBV7-6 TRBD2 CASSLGLAGGFLEETQYF
TRBJ2-1 TRBV11-2 TRBD2 CASSAREASGYNEQFF
TRBJ2-5 TRBV5-1 TRBD1 CASSPDRVETQYF